One sample yielded the 25 T cell receptor beta chains listed below, sequenced in a study of OX40 agonist ivuxolimab in advanced cancers. The library was produced with the immunoSEQ multiplex PCR assay. As stored in TCRdb, this immuneACCESS dataset retains in-frame rearrangements with V and J assigned. A fraction of the clones does not appear; measured against another copy, unresolved V genes explain less than half of the discrepancy, and the remainder lacks a known reason. This sample lists tens of thousands of clones; 80% to 90% were detected once. The ten largest make up 0.94% of the sample. The material sequenced was CD4+ or CD8+ T cells sorted from blood, taken in a trial of the OX40 agonist ivuxolimab. The receptors originated from an adult with an advanced solid tumor such as melanoma, head and neck, liver or kidney cancer.

The chain is built from TRBV5-1 and TRBJ2-1; possibly TRBD2 for D (5 bases). Germline V gene sequence: CDR1 SGHRS, CDR2 YFSETQ. The CDR3 has 13 amino acids. V dropped 1 base and J dropped 6 bases, with 8 bases sitting between them. The CDR3 sequence is CASSLNRGNEQFF. The CDR3 DNA reads TGCGCCAGCAGCTTGAACCGGGGCAATGAGCAGTTCTTC.

J is TRBJ2-1 and V is TRBV6-1; D perhaps matches TRBD1 (5 bases). V was cut by 3 bases and J by 5 bases, with 17 bases left in between. CDR1 is MNHNS, CDR2 SASEGT, per germline. The CDR3 runs 16 residues. The CDR3 DNA reads TGTGCCAGCAGTGAGTCTGGGGCCATCTGGGACAATGAGCAGTTCTTC. The encoded protein is CASSESGAIWDNEQFF.

The gene calls are TRBV6-1 and TRBJ2-1, with 8 bases fitting TRBD1. Germline V gene lookup returns CDR1 MNHNS and CDR2 SASEGT. The ends lost 3 bases at V and 7 bases at J; junction bases unmatched: 11. CDR3 size: 16 residues. This chain's CDR3 is CASSDQSRGRDNEQFF. The CDR3 DNA sequence: TGTGCCAGCAGTGACCAGAGCAGGGGGCGCGATAATGAGCAGTTCTTC.

V is TRBV5-1 and J is TRBJ2-1; 8 bases are shared with TRBD1. Looked up from germline, CDR1 is SGHRS and CDR2 is YFSETQ. After removal of 4 bases from V and 3 bases from J, the junction contained 6 bases not matched to a gene. CDR3 length: 15 amino acids. The CDR3 DNA reads TGCGCCAGCAGCCTAGGGACAGGAGTCTACAATGAGCAGTTCTTC. Protein: CASSLGTGVYNEQFF.

J is TRBJ2-7 and V is TRBV4-1, with TRBD2 matching 7 bases. This CDR3 comprises 16 residues. V trimming: 5 bases; J trimming: 7 bases; junction bases outside the gene matches: 17. Germline V lookup: CDR1 MGHRA, CDR2 YSYEKL. CDR3: CASSSLSGGSVREQYF. In DNA form, the CDR3 reads TGCGCCAGCAGCTCACTCTCCGGGGGGTCAGTGAGGGAGCAGTACTTC.

The J gene is TRBJ2-3, the V gene TRBV6-4; maybe TRBD2 (6 bases). This CDR3 has 14 amino acids. V lost 6 bases and J 4 bases, leaving 14 bases between the germline ends. CDR1 is MRHNA, CDR2 SNTAGT, per germline. The chain's CDR3 is CASSPGTFADTQYF. Written as DNA, the CDR3 is TGTGCCAGCAGCCCCGGGACTTTCGCAGATACGCAGTATTTT.

The CDR3 protein is CASRPGQGARSEKLFF. As DNA, the CDR3 is TGTGCCAGCCGGCCGGGACAGGGGGCGCGGAGTGAAAAACTGTTTTTT. The chain combines TRBV6-6 with TRBJ1-4; 12 bases align to TRBD1. CDR3 length: 16 residues. V lost 8 bases to trimming and J lost 7 bases; unmatched junction nucleotides: 11. CDR1 is MNHNY, CDR2 SVGAGI, per germline (reference sequence).

The J gene is TRBJ2-1, the V gene TRBV6-1; D gene unclear. This CDR3 is built from 14 residues. Germline V lookup: CDR1 MNHNS, CDR2 SASEGT. Trimming stripped 4 bases from V and 8 bases from J, with 15 bases between. CDR3 in amino acids: CASSVAPRVDEQFF. CDR3 nucleotides: TGTGCCAGCAGTGTCGCTCCTAGGGTGGATGAGCAGTTCTTC.

V usage is TRBV27 and J usage is TRBJ1-1, with a weak D call TRBD1 (5 bases). The CDR3 runs to 14 residues. The V gene lost 1 base and the J gene lost 1 base, with 7 bases spanning the gap. Per germline, CDR1 MNHEY and CDR2 SMNVEV (reference sequence). The CDR3 region has the DNA TGTGCCAGCAGTTTATTTCAGGGGAACACTGAAGCTTTCTTT. This sequence encodes CASSLFQGNTEAFF.

The V call is TRBV7-8, the J call TRBJ1-1, with 9 bases that match TRBD1. CDR1 and CDR2 (germline): SGHVS, FQNEAQ. After removal of 4 bases from V and 3 bases from J, the junction contained 18 bases not matched to a gene. This CDR3 contains 19 residues. The CDR3 bases are TGTGCCAGCAGCTCCAGGTTAGGGTACAGGGGGCGGACTGACACTGAAGCTTTCTTT. Translating gives CASSSRLGYRGRTDTEAFF.

The gene calls are TRBV10-2 and TRBJ2-7, with 10 positions matching TRBD2. Per the germline V gene, CDR1 is WSHSY and CDR2 is SAAADI. V trimming: 3 bases; J trimming: 6 bases; junction bases outside the gene matches: 5. The CDR3 is 14 residues long. In nucleotides, the CDR3 is TGCGCCAGCAGTGACCTAGCGGGAGAGGGCGAGCAGTACTTC. This encodes CASSDLAGEGEQYF.

The chain combines TRBV2 with TRBJ1-1; unclear D gene. Looked up from germline, CDR1 is SNHLY and CDR2 is FYNNEI. The CDR3 contains 13 residues. The ends were cut back, 1 base at V and 10 bases at J, with 13 bases in the middle. The CDR3 spells CASSEGTGMGAFF. CDR3 DNA sequence: TGTGCCAGCAGTGAAGGGACTGGAATGGGAGCTTTCTTT. The full variable domain, in which reference TRBV2 and TRBJ1-1 provide the parts outside the CDR3, is EPEVTQTPSHQVTQMGQEVILRCVPISNHLYFYWYRQILGQKVEFLVSFYNNEISEKSEIFDDQFSVERPDGSNFTLKIRSTKLEDSAMYFCASSEGTGMGAFFGQGTRLTVV.

The chain is built from TRBV11-3 and TRBJ2-2; D unresolved. The CDR3 runs to 13 residues. V dropped 0 bases and J dropped 10 bases, with 9 bases sitting between them. From germline, CDR1 is SGHNT and CDR2 YENEEA. The CDR3 nucleotides are TGTGCCAGCAGCTTAGAAATAAGCCCGGAGCTGTTTTTT. As protein: CASSLEISPELFF.

The chain recombines TRBV19 with TRBJ1-1; D is unclear. This CDR3 region has 14 residues. V was trimmed by 3 bases and J by 8 bases, leaving 16 bases between them. Germline V lookup: CDR1 LNHDA, CDR2 SQIVND (reference sequence). The CDR3 region has the DNA TGTGCCAGTAGTATCGGTGAGGCCGCGGGCGAAGCTTTCTTT. It encodes CASSIGEAAGEAFF.

V gene TRBV6-1 combines with J gene TRBJ2-5, with a weak D call TRBD2 (6 bases). Deletions cut 7 bases from V and 5 bases from J, with 11 bases between. The CDR3 is 12 residues long. Germline values: CDR1 MNHNS, CDR2 SASEGT. The CDR3 sequence is CASTAAGETQYF. The CDR3 DNA is TGTGCCAGCACCGCGGCGGGGGAGACCCAGTACTTC.

This chain links TRBV5-1 with TRBJ2-7, with TRBD1 matching over 11 bases. From germline, CDR1 is SGHRS and CDR2 YFSETQ. The CDR3 is made up of 15 amino acids. The V and J ends lost 9 bases and 7 bases, in that order; junction bases with no gene match: 15. CDR3 region: CATTLGGQGANEQYF. CDR3 nucleotides: TGCGCCACCACACTCGGAGGACAGGGGGCGAATGAGCAGTACTTC.

The chain employs TRBV12-5 and TRBJ1-5, with TRBD1 as a possible D gene (5 bases). CDR1 is LGHNT, CDR2 FRNRAP, per germline. V lost 10 bases, J lost 0 bases, and 13 bases lay in between. The CDR3 has 14 residues. The CDR3 sequence is CATGGTYSNQPQHF. CDR3 nucleotides: TGTGCTACTGGAGGGACTTATAGCAATCAGCCCCAGCATTTT.

The rearrangement joins TRBV30 to TRBJ1-4; no clear D gene. Germline values: CDR1 GTSNPN, CDR2 SVGIG (reference sequence). CDR3 length: 11 amino acids. V lost 2 bases and J 8 bases, leaving 6 bases between the germline ends. CDR3 in amino acids: CAWSPREKLFF. The CDR3 nucleotides read TGTGCCTGGAGTCCGAGGGAAAAACTGTTTTTT.

V and J are TRBV4-2 and TRBJ2-3; tentative D call: TRBD2 (6 bases). Trimming stripped 0 bases from V and 2 bases from J, with 12 bases between. This CDR3 has 16 amino acids. The germline CDR1 and CDR2 sequences are LGHNA and YNFKEQ. The CDR3 coding sequence is TGTGCCAGCAGCCAAGAGAGTCGGGACTTCACAGATACGCAGTATTTT. Translation gives CASSQESRDFTDTQYF.

V is TRBV5-1 and J is TRBJ2-7; D possibly uses TRBD1 or TRBD2 (5 bases each). This CDR3 is built from 16 residues. Germline assignment: CDR1 SGHRS and CDR2 YFSETQ. Trimming pared 4 bases from V and 3 bases from J, leaving 20 bases between. CDR3 region: CASSRLFRGEGYEQYF. The CDR3 DNA reads TGCGCCAGCAGCCGCCTTTTTAGGGGAGAAGGCTACGAGCAGTACTTC.

The chain combines TRBV6-1 with TRBJ1-3; the D is unclear. Deletions cut 1 base from V and 0 bases from J, with 7 bases between. Germline V gene sequence: CDR1 MNHNS, CDR2 SASEGT. This CDR3 comprises 15 residues. CDR3 in amino acids: CASSEGRSSGNTIYF. The CDR3 bases are TGTGCCAGCAGTGAAGGGCGAAGCTCTGGAAACACCATATATTTT.

The chain employs TRBV10-3 and TRBJ2-1, with 12 bases that match TRBD2. The V gene's germline CDR1 is ENHRY and CDR2 SYGVKD. This CDR3 is 14 amino acids long. V lost 7 bases, J lost 4 bases, and 2 bases stayed unmatched. Here the CDR3 reads CAIKTSGSYNEQFF. CDR3 in DNA: TGTGCCATCAAGACTAGCGGGAGTTACAATGAGCAGTTCTTC.

The genes are TRBV7-8 and TRBJ2-7, with D tentatively TRBD1 (6 bases). Trimming shortened V by 1 base and J by 3 bases, and 13 bases separated the two germline ends. The CDR3 has 15 residues. Germline V gene sequence: CDR1 SGHVS, CDR2 FQNEAQ. This CDR3 reads CASSLVGTSGYEQYF. The CDR3 bases are TGTGCCAGCAGCTTAGTGGGGACATCGGGCTACGAGCAGTACTTC.

As for this clone: In the same sample, other DNA sequences code for this CDR3. The chain has TRBV28 and TRBJ1-1; perhaps TRBD1 as D (5 bases). In germline, CDR1 is MDHEN, CDR2 SYDVKM. The CDR3 is 12 amino acids. Trimming shortened V by 3 bases and J by 4 bases, and 6 bases separated the two germline ends. In DNA form, the CDR3 reads TGTGCCAGCAGTTTGAGGGGCACTGAAGCTTTCTTT. Residues: CASSLRGTEAFF. Drawing the rest from reference TRBV28 and TRBJ1-1, the complete variable domain is DVKVTQSSRYLVKRTGEKVFLECVQDMDHENMFWYRQDPGLGLRLIYFSYDVKMKEKGDIPEGYSVSREKKERFSLILESASTNQTSMYLCASSLRGTEAFFGQGTRLTVV.

The chain is built from TRBV9 and TRBJ1-4; 9 positions match TRBD1. In germline, CDR1 is SGDLS, CDR2 YYNGEE. Losses at the gene ends were 4 bases for V and 8 bases for J; bases not matched to a gene: 6. The CDR3 is 14 amino acids. CDR3: CASSPRTGAEKLFF. For the CDR3, the DNA is TGTGCCAGCAGCCCCCGGACAGGGGCGGAAAAACTGTTTTTT.